This T cell receptor beta chain was sequenced for a study of shared clonotypes between healthy human individuals. Study context: Donor composition was a couple of women and a few men, aged 18 to 49.

Details on this clone: Its antigen is still unknown.

Generated by immunoSEQ multiplex PCR, the TCRdb table keeps only in-frame clones and is missing some. The data show over 700,000 clones, 72% seen once. The donors were all Caucasian adults (living in Nashville, Tennessee). Germline V gives CDR1 SEHNR, CDR2 FQNEAQ (reference sequence). The CDR3 spans 14 residues. V lost 5 bases and J 0 bases, leaving 10 bases between the germline ends. Whole-study findings and limits: Memory subsets had estimated richness that was generally smaller than that of naive subsets.

The receptor comes from a woman aged 25-40 years in good health. The chain has TRBV7-9 and TRBJ2-5; D is perhaps TRBD2 (6 bases). Sequencing was done on a sample of memory CD4+ T cells sorted from blood. Sample subset: CD45RA-negative fraction. The CDR3, as DNA: TGTGCCAGCAGCCCCGGACTAAACCAAGAGACCCAGTACTTC. Protein sequence: CASSPGLNQETQYF.